Listed here are 17 T cell receptor beta chains from one sample, sequenced in a study of early T cells in non-severe SARS-CoV-2 infection. MiXCR was run by TCRdb on the 5' RACE reads, yielding one entry per CDR3 protein. The sample shows about 76,000 distinct CDR3 sequences, roughly a sixth of them seen only once. Sequenced input: whole blood. These receptors all stem from an adult who was a healthcare worker with PCR-confirmed SARS-CoV-2 infection or an uninfected control (not recorded which).

This clonotype has just a few counts. V and J are TRBV6-2 or TRBV6-3 and TRBJ2-6, with D tentatively TRBD2 (5 bases). V lost 6 bases, J lost 1 base, and 19 bases lay in between. CDR1 and CDR2 from the germline V gene are MNHEY and SVGEGT. The CDR3 consists of 18 residues. CDR3: CASRPTLDPYSGANVLTF. The CDR3 DNA sequence: TGTGCCAGCAGGCCTACACTAGATCCTTATTCTGGGGCCAACGTCCTGACTTTC.

This chain uses TRBV14 with TRBJ2-7; TRBD1 is a possible D gene (6 bases). The germline V gene has CDR1 SGHDN and CDR2 FVKESK. The CDR3 is 13 amino acids. V was shortened by 0 bases and J by 4 bases, with 7 bases between the two germline ends. CDR3 protein: CASSQEQGYEQYF. Written as DNA, the CDR3 is TGTGCCAGCAGCCAAGAGCAGGGGTACGAGCAGTACTTC.

Many counts were recorded for this clonotype. The rearrangement joins TRBV4-1 to TRBJ1-2; 9 nucleotides align to TRBD1. CDR3 length: 16 amino acids. Germline values: CDR1 MGHRA, CDR2 YSYEKL. The V segment lost 4 bases and the J segment 5 bases; nucleotides outside the gene matches: 11. CDR3 sequence reads: CASSPNPAGTGYGYTF. CDR3 in DNA: TGCGCCAGCAGCCCGAACCCCGCCGGGACAGGGTATGGCTACACCTTC.

The table lists this clonotype with a few counts. This sequence joins TRBV20-1 and TRBJ1-4; D not resolved. CDR3 length: 15 amino acids. V was trimmed by 3 bases and J by 3 bases, leaving 14 bases between them. Germline V gene lookup returns CDR1 DFQATT and CDR2 SNEGSKA (reference sequence). The CDR3 DNA is TGCAGTGCTAGTGGATTAGAACAGTCTAATGAAAAACTGTTTTTT. As protein: CSASGLEQSNEKLFF.

The genes are TRBV5-1 and TRBJ2-7; 10 bases match TRBD1. Germline loops: CDR1 SGHRS, CDR2 YFSETQ. The CDR3 consists of 16 residues. Trimming cost V 4 bases and J 4 bases; bases outside gene matches: 11. Written as DNA, the CDR3 is TGCGCCAGCAGCCACCCCCCGGGACAGGGGAAATACGAGCAGTACTTC. Its translation: CASSHPPGQGKYEQYF. Filled out from reference TRBV5-1 and TRBJ2-7, the complete variable domain reads KAGVTQTPRYLIKTRGQQVTLSCSPISGHRSVSWYQQTPGQGLQFLFEYFSETQRNKGNFPGRFSGRQFSNSRSEMNVSTLELGDSALYLCASSHPPGQGKYEQYFGPGTRLTVT.

Of note for this clonotype: A much larger clonotype is one base distant, so this may be a read error. V is TRBV20-1 and J is TRBJ2-3; 10 nucleotides agree with TRBD2. Germline CDR1 reads DFQATT; CDR2 reads SNEGSKA (reference sequence). The CDR3 is 16 residues long. The CDR3, as DNA: TGCACCTCCCTAGCGGGGGAGACTACTAGCACAGATACGCAGTATTTT. This translates into CTSLAGETTSTDTQYF.

This clonotype was seen a few times. The chain recombines TRBV3-1 with TRBJ1-3; D uncertain. V was shortened by 2 bases and J by 0 bases, with 11 bases between the two germline ends. This CDR3 contains 16 residues. Per germline, CDR1 LGHDT and CDR2 YNNKEL (reference sequence). In DNA form, the CDR3 reads TGTGCCAGCAGCCAATTCGGTTTACGCTCTGGAAACACCATATATTTT. Its protein is CASSQFGLRSGNTIYF.

This clonotype has only a few counts. This sequence joins TRBV7-2 and TRBJ1-2; the D is unclear. Germline CDR1 reads SGHTA; CDR2 reads FQGNSA. There are 15 residues in the CDR3. V was trimmed by 1 base and J by 3 bases, leaving 12 bases between them. The CDR3 region has the DNA TGTGCCAGCAGCTTAGTGGCGGGGTTAGACTATGGCTACACCTTC. As protein: CASSLVAGLDYGYTF.

This CDR3 reads CASSSGQGSQPQHF. The CDR3 bases are TGTGCCAGCAGCTCGGGACAGGGTAGTCAGCCCCAGCATTTT. The chain joins TRBV7-6 to TRBJ1-5; 9 positions agree with TRBD1. The CDR3 covers 14 residues. In germline, CDR1 is SGHVS, CDR2 FNYEAQ. Unmatched junction bases numbered 4, after V lost 4 bases and J lost 6 bases.

The chain uses TRBV7-9 and TRBJ2-1, with a weak D call TRBD1 (5 bases). V dropped 4 bases and J dropped 5 bases, with 15 bases sitting between them. CDR1 is SEHNR, CDR2 FQNEAQ, per germline (reference sequence). The CDR3 runs 15 residues. This CDR3 is CASSSGNRSNNEQFF. CDR3 coding DNA: TGTGCCAGCAGCTCCGGTAACAGGAGTAACAATGAGCAGTTCTTC.

The rearrangement links TRBV9 to TRBJ2-7; 7 bases map to TRBD1. The CDR3 totals 15 residues. Germline V gives CDR1 SGDLS, CDR2 YYNGEE. The J segment lost 2 bases and the V segment lost 3 bases, leaving 8 bases of the junction unmatched. CDR3 bases: TGTGCCAGCAGCGAAGGTTCCGGGACAGCCTACGAGCAGTACTTC. It encodes CASSEGSGTAYEQYF. The whole variable domain, filled in from reference TRBV9 and TRBJ2-7, reads DSGVTQTPKHLITATGQRVTLRCSPRSGDLSVYWYQQSLDQGLQFLIQYYNGEERAKGNILERFSAQQFPDLHSELNLSSLELGDSALYFCASSEGSGTAYEQYFGPGTRLTVT.

This clonotype was seen at least ten times. The chain has TRBV5-1 and TRBJ1-1, with no clear D. The germline V gene encodes CDR1 SGHRS and CDR2 YFSETQ. The V end was cut by 0 bases, the J end by 1 base, with 7 bases between. The CDR3 runs to 14 residues. CDR3 region: CASSLDTPNTEAFF. The CDR3 DNA follows: TGCGCCAGCAGCTTGGACACACCGAACACTGAAGCTTTCTTT. Full variable domain (remainder filled in from reference TRBV5-1 and TRBJ1-1): KAGVTQTPRYLIKTRGQQVTLSCSPISGHRSVSWYQQTPGQGLQFLFEYFSETQRNKGNFPGRFSGRQFSNSRSEMNVSTLELGDSALYLCASSLDTPNTEAFFGQGTRLTVV.

The V call is TRBV7-9, the J call TRBJ2-7; D possibly matches TRBD1 or TRBD2 (6 bases each). CDR1 and CDR2 (germline): SEHNR, FQNEAQ (reference sequence). This CDR3 is 13 amino acids long. V shed 6 bases and J shed 2 bases, with 11 bases lying between them. CDR3 in DNA: TGTGCCAGCAGGGGGGGCGCAACCTACGAGCAGTACTTC. Encoded protein: CASRGGATYEQYF.

The rearrangement links TRBV27 to TRBJ1-1; maybe TRBD1 (5 bases). This CDR3 has 12 amino acids. Germline values: CDR1 MNHEY, CDR2 SMNVEV (reference sequence). V was shortened by 6 bases and J by 6 bases, with 11 bases between the two germline ends. The DNA of the CDR3 is TGTGCCAGCAGAGACAGAACAGCTGAAGCTTTCTTT. Protein product: CASRDRTAEAFF.

The chain is built from TRBV20-1 and TRBJ1-2; unclear D gene. The CDR3 runs to 12 residues. Germline CDR1 is DFQATT and CDR2 is SNEGSKA (reference sequence). V dropped 5 bases and J dropped 4 bases, with 11 bases sitting between them. The CDR3 region has the DNA TGCAGTGCTGGCGCGAACTGCTATGGCTACACCTTC. Encoded protein: CSAGANCYGYTF.

This clonotype was seen more than once but under ten times. The rearrangement uses TRBV21-1 and TRBJ2-1; the table's D gene call, TRBD2, was not cross checked with the DNA. TRBV21-1 is marked as a pseudogene. This CDR3 region has 14 residues. In DNA form, the CDR3 reads TGTGCCAGCAGCAAAGTAGCGTCCTACAATGAGCAGTTCTTC. It yields the protein CASSKVASYNEQFF.

The chain links TRBV5-6 to TRBJ2-1; 8 bases line up with TRBD2. Per germline, CDR1 SGHDT and CDR2 YYEEEE. This CDR3 contains 13 residues. V was clipped by 8 bases and J by 0 bases; unmatched bases: 1. This CDR3 reads CASGTSSYNEQFF. Written as DNA, the CDR3 is TGTGCCAGTGGGACTAGCTCCTACAATGAGCAGTTCTTC.